This T cell receptor beta chain is from a study of blood T cell repertoires in COVID-19. About the study: Samples of COVID-19 (acute and convalescent) were obtained from the United States, Italy and Spain. PBMCs, B-cell-depleted T cells, or T cells were the source of the cDNA or gDNA that made up the material.

Some clones are missing from TCRdb's copy, which holds only in-frame ones; the method was immunoSEQ multiplex PCR. The sample has hundreds of thousands of clones; approximately 90% are singletons. While infection was still active, Seattle patients were enrolled and then followed longitudinally. Germline V gene sequence: CDR1 SGHVS, CDR2 FNYEAQ. The trim removed 5 bases at V and 0 bases at J, leaving 1 base unmatched. This CDR3 comprises 15 residues. The receptor was derived from a man in his 60s with COVID-19, enrolled during active disease. The sequenced sample consisted of peripheral blood. The V and J genes are TRBV7-6 and TRBJ2-6; 7 nucleotides align to TRBD2. The CDR3 coding sequence is TGTGCCAGCAGCCCGGGGGGCTCTGGGGCCAACGTCCTGACTTTC. Protein sequence: CASSPGGSGANVLTF.